This TCR beta chain was documented in a study of T cell changes during pregnancy in multiple sclerosis. This CDR3 contains 11 residues. Trimming shortened V by 2 bases and J by 5 bases, and 7 bases separated the two germline ends. Germline-derived CDR1 and CDR2 are DFQATT and SNEGSKA (reference sequence). Clones were sequenced by immunoSEQ multiplex PCR, and TCRdb holds only the in-frame ones, with some missing. The sample lists 56,000 or so clones; less than 95% were seen once. Sequencing used peripheral blood, obtained in the first trimester of pregnancy. This TCR was sampled from a female donor in good health, enrolled as a control in a pregnancy study. V gene TRBV20-1 combines with J gene TRBJ2-7; D is unclear. CDR3 bases: TGCAGTGCTAGATCTATGAACGAGCAGTACTTC. Translation: CSARSMNEQYF.